Below, 20 T cell receptor beta chains from the same sample are listed, as sequenced in a study of T cells in women clearing cervical HPV infection listed by TCRdb under 2018. Libraries were prepared through the immunoSEQ multiplex PCR assay. TCRdb mirrors the immuneACCESS table, restricted to in-frame sequences. Some clones are absent from its copies; in checked studies, under half trace to an unresolved V gene, and the reason for the others is unknown. The table of this sample itemizes about 28,000 clones. 7.5% to 10% of the sample comes from the top ten. Sequenced input: blood buffy coat. The receptors shown here come from a woman aged 18 to 75 with a cervical HPV16 infection that either progressed to CIN3+ or cleared (not recorded which).

Of note for this clone: The CDR3 extends 3 residues past the end of the read, so its final part is completed from the germline J gene. V is TRBV19 and J is TRBJ1-1, with a possible D match to TRBD1 (6 bases). Germline assignment: CDR1 LNHDA and CDR2 SQIVND (reference sequence). The CDR3 totals 13 residues. The CDR3: CASSPQIRDTAFF. The CDR3 bases that were read are TGTGCCAGTAGTCCCCAAATCCGGGACACG. Combining the CDR3 with reference TRBV19 and TRBJ1-1 gives the whole variable domain DGGITQSPKYLFRKEGQNVTLSCEQNLNHDAMYWYRQDPGQGLRLIYYSQIVNDFQKGDIAEGYSVSREKKESFPLTVTSAQKNPTAFYLCASSPQIRDTAFFGQGTRLTVV.

CDR3 sequence: CASSPPRAGSGNTIYF. The covered CDR3 bases are TGTGCCAGCTCACCACCGAGGGCAGGGTCTGGAAACACC. The V and J genes are TRBV18 and TRBJ1-3; a possible D gene is TRBD1 (5 bases). Sequencing ends 3 residues short of the CDR3 end; the germline J gene provides the rest. Germline V gives CDR1 KGHSH, CDR2 LQKENI. V was pared by 0 bases and J by 1 base, with 10 bases between. The CDR3 has 16 amino acids.

With regard to this clone: The read terminates 3 residues before the CDR3 end, so the remaining end is supplied by the germline J gene. This sequence joins TRBV19 and TRBJ1-2, with D tentatively TRBD1 (5 bases). This CDR3 spans 14 amino acids. CDR1 and CDR2 from the germline V gene are LNHDA and SQIVND (reference sequence). CDR3 loop: CASSSPGGGNTYTF. The covered CDR3 bases are TGTGCCAGTAGTTCCCCCGGGGGAGGGAATACC.

By frequency, this clone registers medium-sized. The read halts 3 residues ahead of the CDR3 end, with the missing end drawn from the germline J gene. The V gene is TRBV14, the J gene TRBJ2-5; 12 positions match TRBD2. The junction had 5 bases not matched to a gene; V was cut back by 4 bases and J by 2 bases. The CDR3 totals 16 residues. The V gene's germline CDR1 is SGHDN and CDR2 FVKESK. The sequenced part of the CDR3 DNA is TGTGCCAGCAGCCCCTGGACTAGCGGGGATCAAGAGACC. Translated: CASSPWTSGDQET. The full CDR3 protein is CASSPWTSGDQETQYF.

A word on this clone: The read falls 3 residues short of the CDR3 end, and the missing part is taken from the germline J gene. The chain is built from TRBV18 and TRBJ2-2; TRBD1 might be the D (6 bases). Per germline, CDR1 KGHSH and CDR2 LQKENI. The CDR3 loop spans 15 amino acids. The CDR3 loop is CASSRLRTENEKLFF. CDR3 bases read: TGTGCCAGCTCACGTTTGAGGACAGAGAATGAAAAG.

A note on this clone: The read falls 3 residues short of the CDR3 end, and the missing part is taken from the germline J gene. The J gene is TRBJ2-5, the V gene TRBV19; tentative D call: TRBD2 (6 bases). Germline V CDR1 and CDR2: LNHDA, SQIVND (reference sequence). This CDR3 is built from 14 residues. V lost 5 bases and J lost 4, with 14 bases in between. CDR3: CASSYGGLGETQYF. CDR3 DNA (partial): TGTGCCAGTAGTTACGGGGGTTTAGGAGAGACC.

Comment on this clone: The read comes to an end 3 residues before the CDR3 does, leaving the germline J gene to fill in the end. The chain couples TRBV14 to TRBJ2-3; 12 bases align to TRBD2. Germline V gene lookup returns CDR1 SGHDN and CDR2 FVKESK. This CDR3 comprises 16 residues. The CDR3 region is CASSPWTSGDQETQYF. The sequenced CDR3 bases are TGTGCCAGCAGCCCCTGGACTAGCGGGGATCAAGAGACG.

Note on this clone: Read sequence stops 3 residues before the CDR3 end, and the germline J gene provides the missing end. The chain couples TRBV7-2 to TRBJ2-7; TRBD1 matches 10 bases. Germline V CDR1 and CDR2: SGHTA, FQGNSA. J gave up 6 bases and V 1 base, and 3 bases lay outside the gene matches. CDR3 length: 14 residues. This chain's CDR3 is CASSLGQGASEQYF. The sequenced part of the CDR3 DNA is TGTGCCAGCAGCTTAGGACAGGGGGCGAGCGAG.

A word on this clone: The read terminates 3 residues before the CDR3 end, so the remaining end is supplied by the germline J gene. The genes are TRBV11-3 and TRBJ2-4, with D unresolved. V shed 5 bases and J shed 0 bases, with 5 bases lying between them. Germline V gene sequence: CDR1 SGHNT, CDR2 YENEEA. The CDR3 has 13 residues. The CDR3 sequence is CASSPLAKNIQYF. The DNA read from the CDR3 is TGTGCCAGCAGCCCACTAGCCAAAAACATT.

Notes on this clone: The CDR3 is cut off 3 residues early in the read; its end comes from the germline J gene. The rearrangement joins TRBV30 to TRBJ2-2; D is uncertain. The CDR3 covers 14 residues. V shed 4 bases and J shed 4 bases, with 13 bases lying between them. Germline CDR1 and CDR2: GTSNPN and SVGIG (reference sequence). The covered CDR3 bases are TGTGCCTGGAATTTGCGAACGATCACCGGGGAG. Its translation is CAWNLRTITGE. The whole CDR3 region reads CAWNLRTITGELFF.

In the case of this clone: The read finishes 3 residues shy of the CDR3 end, and the germline J gene is used to complete it. The V and J genes are TRBV7-6 and TRBJ1-2, with D perhaps TRBD1 (6 bases). The CDR3 runs 15 residues. From germline, CDR1 is SGHVS and CDR2 FNYEAQ. Incomplete CDR3 DNA: TGTGCCAGCAGCTTAGAAGCGGGGGGGCGGAGTGAC. Amino acid sequence: CASSLEAGGRSD. The whole CDR3 sequence reads CASSLEAGGRSDYTF. Full variable domain (rest looked up from reference TRBV7-6 and TRBJ1-2): GAGVSQSPRYKVTKRGQDVALRCDPISGHVSLYWYRQALGQGPEFLTYFNYEAQQDKSGLPNDRFSAERPEGSISTLTIQRTEQRDSAMYRCASSLEAGGRSDYTFGSGTRLTVV.

Turning to this clone: The read stops 3 residues short of the end of the CDR3; the missing end is completed from the germline J gene. The rearrangement uses TRBV5-1 and TRBJ2-2; TRBD2 matches at 14 bases. The CDR3 covers 17 residues. Germline-derived CDR1 and CDR2 are SGHRS and YFSETQ. V shed 4 bases and J 7 bases; nucleotides not matched to a gene: 9. The DNA read from the CDR3 is TGCGCCAGCAGCCGGGGACTAGCGGGAGTCGTGGGCGGGGAG. This gives the protein CASSRGLAGVVGGE. The full CDR3 protein reads CASSRGLAGVVGGELFF.

Worth noting for this clone: Coverage ceases 3 residues before the CDR3 finishes, and the germline J gene fills in the end. The rearrangement links TRBV20-1 to TRBJ1-5; 9 bases are shared with TRBD1. The CDR3 is 15 residues long. In germline, CDR1 is DFQATT, CDR2 SNEGSKA (reference sequence). V was pared by 5 bases and J by 4 bases, with 9 bases of the junction left unmatched. The DNA read from the CDR3 is TGCAGTGCTGGGGGACAGGGTGAATGGAATCAGCCC. Amino acid sequence: CSAGGQGEWNQP. The CDR3, in full, reads CSAGGQGEWNQPQHF.

With regard to this clone: The read is 3 residues too short to cover the CDR3 end, so that end is filled in from the germline J gene. This chain connects TRBV18 to TRBJ1-2, with a tentative D call TRBD1 (6 bases). CDR3 length: 13 amino acids. The germline gives CDR1 KGHSH, CDR2 LQKENI. V dropped 0 bases and J dropped 7 bases, with 9 bases sitting between them. CDR3: CASSPPGQGGYTF. The CDR3 DNA, read in part, is TGTGCCAGCTCACCACCGGGACAAGGTGGC.

Concerning this clone: The read terminates 3 residues ahead of where the CDR3 ends, so the germline J gene completes it. The J gene is TRBJ2-7, the V gene TRBV20-1, with TRBD2 as a possible D gene (6 bases). Per germline, CDR1 DFQATT and CDR2 SNEGSKA (reference sequence). The CDR3 length is 16 residues. The ends were cut back, 5 bases at V and 4 bases at J, with 24 bases in the middle. The CDR3 sequence is CSASSPGLRAGYEQYF. The sequenced part of the CDR3 DNA is TGCAGTGCTTCCTCACCGGGACTCAGGGCGGGGTACGAG.

About this clone: The read ends 3 residues before the CDR3 terminus; that terminus is restored from the germline J gene. This chain uses TRBV5-1 with TRBJ1-1, with 12 bases lining up with TRBD1. In germline, CDR1 is SGHRS, CDR2 YFSETQ. The V and J ends lost 0 bases and 7 bases, in that order; junction bases with no gene match: 10. The CDR3 consists of 17 residues. CDR3 protein: CASSLAGTGGAVGEAFF. Partial CDR3 DNA: TGCGCCAGCAGCTTGGCCGGGACAGGGGGCGCAGTGGGTGAA.

Regarding this clone: Germline and junction disagree at one end, which may indicate a read error. The read terminates 3 residues before the CDR3 end, so the remaining end is supplied by the germline J gene. The chain joins TRBV18 to TRBJ1-2, with D hard to call. This CDR3 comprises 13 residues. CDR1 and CDR2 from the germline V gene are KGHSH and LQKENI. The sequenced part of the CDR3 DNA is TGTGCCAGCTCACAAACTAGCCACTATGAC. It translates to CASSQTSHYD. The entire CDR3 protein is CASSQTSHYDYTF.

Worth noting for this clone: The CDR3 goes on 3 residues after the read ends, and that part is filled in from the germline J gene. V gene TRBV20-1 combines with J gene TRBJ2-3; tentatively, D is TRBD1 (5 bases). V was cut by 0 bases and J by 1 base, with 8 bases left in between. The CDR3 sequence is 14 residues long. In germline, CDR1 is DFQATT, CDR2 SNEGSKA (reference sequence). CDR3 DNA, as far as it was read: TGCAGTGCTAGAGAACAGGCGGGCACAGATACG. Translation: CSAREQAGTDT. The full CDR3 protein reads CSAREQAGTDTQYF.

A word on this clone: The read ends 3 residues early relative to the CDR3; the germline J gene fills the gap. The chain couples TRBV30 to TRBJ2-1; D gene ambiguous. V dropped 5 bases and J dropped 2 bases, with 10 bases sitting between them. The CDR3 runs 13 residues. Germline loops: CDR1 GTSNPN, CDR2 SVGIG (reference sequence). Partial CDR3 DNA: TGTGCCTGGGCTCGAGGCCCCTACAATGAG. This encodes CAWARGPYNE. The entire CDR3 is CAWARGPYNEQFF.

Details on this clone: The read halts 3 residues ahead of the CDR3 end, with the missing end drawn from the germline J gene. The chain recombines TRBV7-2 with TRBJ2-3; TRBD1 aligns across 10 bases. The germline CDR1 and CDR2 sequences are SGHTA and FQGNSA. CDR3 length: 15 amino acids. CDR3 region: CASSVRQGAFETQYF. Partial CDR3 DNA: TGTGCCAGCAGCGTTCGACAGGGGGCTTTTGAGACG.